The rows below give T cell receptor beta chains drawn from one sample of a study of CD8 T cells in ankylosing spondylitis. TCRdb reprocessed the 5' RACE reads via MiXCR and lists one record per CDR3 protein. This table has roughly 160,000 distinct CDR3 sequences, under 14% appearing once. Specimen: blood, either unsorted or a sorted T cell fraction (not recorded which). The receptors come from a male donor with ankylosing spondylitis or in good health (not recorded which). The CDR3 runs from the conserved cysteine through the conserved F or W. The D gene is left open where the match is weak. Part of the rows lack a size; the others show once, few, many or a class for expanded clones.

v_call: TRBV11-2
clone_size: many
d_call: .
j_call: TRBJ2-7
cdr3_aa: CASSLDRYEQYF
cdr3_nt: TGTGCCAGCAGCTTAGATCGGTACGAGCAGTACTTC

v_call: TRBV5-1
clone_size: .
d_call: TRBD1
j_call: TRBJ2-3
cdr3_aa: CASSVTDRGDTQYF
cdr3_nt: TGCGCCAGCAGCGTTACGGACAGGGGGGATACGCAGTATTTT

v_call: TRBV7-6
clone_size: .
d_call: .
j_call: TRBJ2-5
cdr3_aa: CASSLHPDTQETQYF
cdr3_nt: TGTGCCAGCAGCTTACACCCGGACACCCAAGAGACCCAGTACTTC

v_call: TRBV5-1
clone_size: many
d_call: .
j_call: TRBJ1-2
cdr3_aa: CASSLGVTGHGYTF
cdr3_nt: TGCGCCAGCAGCTTGGGCGTCACGGGGCACGGCTACACCTTC

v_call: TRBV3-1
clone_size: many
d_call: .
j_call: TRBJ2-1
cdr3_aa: CASSQVATHTYNEQFF
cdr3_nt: TGTGCCAGCAGCCAAGTAGCGACCCATACCTACAATGAGCAGTTCTTC

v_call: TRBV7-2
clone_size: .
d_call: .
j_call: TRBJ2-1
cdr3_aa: CASSPTGASGNEQFF
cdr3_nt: TGTGCCAGCAGCCCAACGGGGGCCTCTGGCAATGAGCAGTTCTTC

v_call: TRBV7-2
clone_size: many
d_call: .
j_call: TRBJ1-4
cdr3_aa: CASSLDQSNEKLFF
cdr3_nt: TGTGCCAGCAGCCTTGATCAAAGTAATGAAAAACTGTTTTTT

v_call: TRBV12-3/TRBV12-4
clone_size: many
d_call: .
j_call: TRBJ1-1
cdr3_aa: CASTGAKITEAFF
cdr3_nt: TGTGCCAGCACCGGGGCCAAGATAACTGAAGCTTTCTTT

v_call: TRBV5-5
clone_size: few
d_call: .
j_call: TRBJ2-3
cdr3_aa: CASQPVATGSGTQYF
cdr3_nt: TGTGCCAGCCAGCCCGTGGCAACAGGGTCCGGTACGCAGTATTTT

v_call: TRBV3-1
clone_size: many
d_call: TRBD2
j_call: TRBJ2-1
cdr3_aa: CASSQDIAGGSNEQFF
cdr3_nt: TGTGCCAGCAGCCAAGATATTGCGGGAGGGTCCAATGAGCAGTTCTTC

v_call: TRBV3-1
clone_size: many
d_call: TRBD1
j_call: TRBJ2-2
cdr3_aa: CASSPGQVHTGELFF
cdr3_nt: TGTGCCAGCAGCCCCGGACAGGTTCACACCGGGGAGCTGTTTTTT

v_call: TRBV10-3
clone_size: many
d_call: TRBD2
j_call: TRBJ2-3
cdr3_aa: CAISEQLAGAFPDTQYF
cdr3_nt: TGTGCCATCAGTGAACAACTAGCGGGAGCCTTTCCAGATACGCAGTATTTT